The 8 T cell receptor beta chains in this list originate from one sample, sequenced in a study of IL-32 and malignant T cell survival in cutaneous lymphoma. Produced via immunoSEQ multiplex PCR; TCRdb's table is partial and in-frame only. The table includes thousands of clones, roughly 82% detected once. Blood came from patients with leukemic cutaneous T cell lymphoma, or Sezary syndrome. Sample: blood, taken on day 0. The source is a human donor with cutaneous T cell lymphoma.

The CDR3 loop is CASSLGWGQGDNEQFF. CDR3 nucleotide sequence: TGCGCCAGCAGCCTGGGGTGGGGCCAAGGAGACAATGAGCAGTTCTTC. The chain is built from TRBV5-1 and TRBJ2-1; TRBD1 might be the D (5 bases). Germline CDR1 and CDR2: SGHRS and YFSETQ. V lost 4 bases and J 5 bases, leaving 19 bases between the germline ends. The CDR3 spans 16 residues.

This clone was observed a few times. This chain links TRBV5-1 with TRBJ1-4; the D is unclear. Germline-derived CDR1 and CDR2 are SGHRS and YFSETQ. This CDR3 is 16 amino acids long. V lost 0 bases and J lost 7, with 16 bases in between. CDR3 DNA: TGCGCCAGCAGCTTGGCAGAGGTCGGGTTAGGTGAAAAACTGTTTTTT. Amino acids: CASSLAEVGLGEKLFF. Complete variable domain (other parts from reference TRBV5-1 and TRBJ1-4): KAGVTQTPRYLIKTRGQQVTLSCSPISGHRSVSWYQQTPGQGLQFLFEYFSETQRNKGNFPGRFSGRQFSNSRSEMNVSTLELGDSALYLCASSLAEVGLGEKLFFGSGTQLSVL.

The rearrangement links TRBV11-3 to TRBJ2-3, with 7 bases matching TRBD1. The CDR3 spans 14 residues. Germline CDR1 reads SGHNT; CDR2 reads YENEEA. V lost 0 bases, J lost 8 bases, and 5 bases stayed unmatched. Written as DNA, the CDR3 is TGTGCCAGCAGCTTAGAAGGGGGCTTGGGTACGCAGTATTTT. Translated, it gives CASSLEGGLGTQYF.

J is TRBJ2-4 and V is TRBV15, with D uncertain. CDR1 LNHNV and CDR2 YYDKDF come from the germline V gene (reference sequence). CDR3 length equals 14 residues. V was trimmed by 8 bases and J by 0 bases, leaving 11 bases between them. The CDR3 spells CATSGPIAKNIQYF. CDR3 DNA: TGTGCCACCTCAGGCCCCATAGCCAAAAACATTCAGTACTTC.

In its sample, this clone ranks as large (0.1 to 1%). This sequence joins TRBV4-3 and TRBJ1-2; TRBD1 aligns across 8 bases. The V gene's germline CDR1 is LGHNA and CDR2 YSLEER. The CDR3 runs 13 residues. Losses at the gene ends were 3 bases for V and 13 bases for J; bases not matched to a gene: 10. The CDR3 nucleotides are TGCGCCAGCAGCCATCGGACAGGGCGGGAGTGCACCTTC. It is translated as CASSHRTGRECTF.

This clone was counted only a few times. The chain uses TRBV4-3 and TRBJ2-7; D uncertain. CDR1 and CDR2 from the germline V gene are LGHNA and YSLEER. The CDR3 is 14 residues long. The V and J ends lost 0 bases and 0 bases respectively, with 6 bases between them. DNA of the CDR3: TGCGCCAGCAGCCAAGACAGCCTCTCCTACGAGCAGTACTTC. This sequence encodes CASSQDSLSYEQYF.

The V and J genes are TRBV5-3 and TRBJ2-1, with D perhaps matching TRBD2 (6 bases). TRBV5-3 has ORF status, its function being uncertain. V was cut by 3 bases and J by 5 bases, with 15 bases left in between. The CDR3 sequence is 15 residues long. The CDR3 DNA reads TGTGCCAGAAGCTGCCGCTGGCGGGGACACAATGAGCAGTTCTTC. Its translation is CARSCRWRGHNEQFF.

This chain connects TRBV27 to TRBJ2-1; 7 nucleotides match TRBD2. The CDR3 has 16 amino acids. V shed 2 bases and J 0 bases; nucleotides not matched to a gene: 4. Looked up from germline, CDR1 is MNHEY and CDR2 is SMNVEV (reference sequence). In DNA, the CDR3 is TGTGCCAGCAGTTTACAGCTAGCGGCCTCCTACAATGAGCAGTTCTTC. Its translation is CASSLQLAASYNEQFF.